These 17 T cell receptor beta chains came from one sample sequenced in a study of identical twins. TCRdb analysed the 5' RACE reads with MiXCR anew, one entry per CDR3 protein. The table has 310,000 or so distinct CDR3 sequences, roughly 10% seen once. The same data also went into a second study, on yellow fever vaccine responses in identical twins.

Material for sequencing was CD8+ T cells sorted from blood. These receptors originate from a woman aged 18-29 years in good health.

This clonotype was detected only a few times. This chain links TRBV12-3 or TRBV12-4 with TRBJ2-1, with 8 nucleotides matching TRBD1. This CDR3 spans 14 amino acids. V lost 6 bases and J lost 8; bases outside the gene matches: 9. The chain's CDR3 is CASSPAGGGYEQFF. As DNA, the CDR3 is TGTGCCAGCAGCCCGGCAGGGGGCGGTTATGAGCAGTTCTTC.

The chain is built from TRBV4-3 and TRBJ2-7; 11 bases map to TRBD1. The length of the CDR3 is 16 residues. The germline gives CDR1 LGHNA, CDR2 YSLEER. V dropped 0 bases and J dropped 3; count of bases not matched to a gene: 4. In nucleotides, the CDR3 is TGCGCCAGCAGCCAAGAGGACAGGGGGCGAGGCTACGAGCAGTACTTC. Residues: CASSQEDRGRGYEQYF.

J is TRBJ2-1 and V is TRBV7-6; no clear D. This CDR3 region has 14 residues. V lost 1 base to trimming and J lost 6 bases, with 10 bases between them. The germline V gene has CDR1 SGHVS and CDR2 FNYEAQ. CDR3: CASSLDFVFNEQFF. Here the CDR3 DNA reads TGTGCCAGCAGCTTAGATTTTGTGTTCAATGAGCAGTTCTTC.

The table lists this clonotype with many counts. This chain links TRBV29-1 with TRBJ2-4; 9 bases line up with TRBD1. Germline trimming cut 6 bases from V and 9 bases from J; bases unmatched to any gene: 12. Per the germline V gene, CDR1 is SQVTM and CDR2 is ANQGSEA. The CDR3 consists of 14 residues. CDR3 loop: CSVTYGTGLTIQYF. CDR3 DNA: TGCAGCGTCACATACGGGACAGGGTTGACCATTCAGTACTTC. Drawing the rest from reference TRBV29-1 and TRBJ2-4, the complete variable domain is SAVISQKPSRDICQRGTSLTIQCQVDSQVTMMFWYRQQPGQSLTLIATANQGSEATYESGFVIDKFPISRPNLTFSTLTVSNMSPEDSSIYLCSVTYGTGLTIQYFGAGTRLSVL.

This clonotype appeared many times. The chain's CDR3 is CASSSNLGAGSSYEQYF. The CDR3 nucleotides are TGTGCCAGCAGCTCCAACCTGGGGGCGGGGAGCTCCTACGAGCAGTACTTC. The V gene is TRBV7-8, the J gene TRBJ2-7, with D perhaps being TRBD1 or TRBD2 (6 bases each). This CDR3 spans 17 amino acids. Trimming took off 4 bases at V and 0 bases at J, with 19 bases between the two ends. From germline, CDR1 is SGHVS and CDR2 FQNEAQ.

The chain employs TRBV5-6 and TRBJ2-1; 9 nucleotides agree with TRBD1. Looked up from germline, CDR1 is SGHDT and CDR2 is YYEEEE. Unmatched junction bases numbered 11, after V lost 10 bases and J lost 9 bases. The CDR3 totals 13 residues. The CDR3 DNA follows: TGTGCCGCTGGGACAGGGAACCTCGTTGAGCAGTTCTTC. Its protein product is CAAGTGNLVEQFF.

This clonotype was detected only a few times. The chain couples TRBV4-2 to TRBJ2-7, with a tentative D call TRBD2 (6 bases). Germline lookup yields CDR1 LGHNA and CDR2 YNFKEQ. The CDR3 extends over 15 amino acids. The ends were cut back, 1 base at V and 2 bases at J, with 12 bases in the middle. This CDR3 is CASSQVHGGAYEQYF. The DNA of the CDR3 is TGTGCCAGCAGCCAAGTACACGGGGGTGCCTACGAGCAGTACTTC.

The chain's CDR3 is CASSRFGGQGDTQYF. CDR3 DNA: TGTGCCAGCAGCCGCTTTGGTGGGCAAGGAGATACGCAGTATTTT. The chain recombines TRBV9 with TRBJ2-3; D not resolved. CDR3 length: 15 amino acids. Germline V gene lookup returns CDR1 SGDLS and CDR2 YYNGEE. The germline V and J ends were trimmed by 4 bases and 5 bases, with 17 bases remaining between them.

The table lists this clonotype with many counts. The rearrangement uses TRBV15 and TRBJ2-7, with 9 bases aligning to TRBD1. The V gene's germline CDR1 is LNHNV and CDR2 YYDKDF (reference sequence). V shed 0 bases and J 4 bases; nucleotides not matched to a gene: 10. The CDR3 totals 17 residues. The CDR3 DNA sequence: TGTGCCACCAGCAGAGATGGGAGGGACAGGGCTTATTACGAGCAGTACTTC. Its protein is CATSRDGRDRAYYEQYF.

This clonotype was seen only a few times. One end of the junction is discordant with germline, which a read error may explain. V and J are TRBV2 and TRBJ2-7; the match to TRBD1 covers 10 bases. The CDR3 extends over 18 amino acids. Germline CDR1 and CDR2: SNHLY and FYNNEI. CDR3 sequence (DNA): TGTGCCCGCAGTTCCGGGACAGGGGACTCTCCCTACTCCTACGAGCAGTACTTC. Protein sequence: CARSSGTGDSPYSYEQYF.

This clonotype was counted ten times or more. The chain carries TRBV6-2 or TRBV6-3 and TRBJ2-7; D gene ambiguous. Germline values: CDR1 MNHEY, CDR2 SVGEGT. The CDR3 loop spans 12 amino acids. V lost 0 bases, J lost 6 bases, and 6 bases lay in between. Written as DNA, the CDR3 is TGTGCCAGCAGTTACTCTTCCAGCGAGCAGTACTTC. Its protein is CASSYSSSEQYF.

CDR3 nucleotide sequence: TGTGCCAGCAGTTGGGCAGGGGAGATTGAGCAGTTCTTC. Translation gives CASSWAGEIEQFF. V usage is TRBV28 and J usage is TRBJ2-1, with D possibly TRBD1 on 6 matching bases. Germline loops: CDR1 MDHEN, CDR2 SYDVKM. There are 13 residues in the CDR3. Deletions cut 4 bases from V and 9 bases from J, with 13 bases between.

This clonotype was counted between two and nine times. The V and J genes are TRBV3-1 and TRBJ1-3; D call uncertain. CDR3 length equals 15 residues. With 2 bases removed from V and 5 bases from J, the gap between germline ends came to 13 bases. CDR1 and CDR2 (germline): LGHDT, YNNKEL (reference sequence). In DNA form, the CDR3 reads TGTGCCAGCAGCCAACCATCGGATCATCGAAACACCATATATTTT. It codes for CASSQPSDHRNTIYF.

A few counts support this clonotype. This chain connects TRBV9 to TRBJ2-2; the D gene is possibly TRBD1 (6 bases). This CDR3 spans 14 amino acids. Germline values: CDR1 SGDLS, CDR2 YYNGEE. With 4 bases removed from V and 6 bases from J, the gap between germline ends came to 13 bases. The CDR3 region has the DNA TGTGCCAGCAGCATCACAGGGTCGGCCGGGGAGCTGTTTTTT. Translation gives CASSITGSAGELFF.

This clonotype was seen many times. The CDR3 sequence: CASSRTLPEAYNEQFF. CDR3 DNA sequence: TGTGCCAGCAGCCGCACCCTGCCGGAGGCCTACAATGAGCAGTTCTTC. The V gene is TRBV6-1, the J gene TRBJ2-1; a possible D gene is TRBD2 (5 bases). Germline V lookup: CDR1 MNHNS, CDR2 SASEGT. The CDR3 length is 16 residues. V was shortened by 6 bases and J by 2 bases, with 17 bases between the two germline ends.

There are many counts of this clonotype. The chain carries TRBV2 and TRBJ2-7; no clear D. Per the germline V gene, CDR1 is SNHLY and CDR2 is FYNNEI. The CDR3 totals 13 residues. The V end was cut by 8 bases, the J end by 1 base, with 12 bases between. The CDR3: CASLGEYSYEQYF. In nucleotides, the CDR3 is TGTGCCAGCCTAGGAGAATATTCCTACGAGCAGTACTTC.

The table lists this clonotype with a few counts. The chain combines TRBV24-1 with TRBJ1-1, with D hard to call. There are 14 residues in the CDR3. The germline V gene has CDR1 KGHDR and CDR2 SFDVKD. Trimming took 3 bases from V and 0 from J, leaving 7 bases between them. CDR3 coding DNA: TGTGCCACCAGTGATACAGACATGAACACTGAAGCTTTCTTT. Protein product: CATSDTDMNTEAFF.